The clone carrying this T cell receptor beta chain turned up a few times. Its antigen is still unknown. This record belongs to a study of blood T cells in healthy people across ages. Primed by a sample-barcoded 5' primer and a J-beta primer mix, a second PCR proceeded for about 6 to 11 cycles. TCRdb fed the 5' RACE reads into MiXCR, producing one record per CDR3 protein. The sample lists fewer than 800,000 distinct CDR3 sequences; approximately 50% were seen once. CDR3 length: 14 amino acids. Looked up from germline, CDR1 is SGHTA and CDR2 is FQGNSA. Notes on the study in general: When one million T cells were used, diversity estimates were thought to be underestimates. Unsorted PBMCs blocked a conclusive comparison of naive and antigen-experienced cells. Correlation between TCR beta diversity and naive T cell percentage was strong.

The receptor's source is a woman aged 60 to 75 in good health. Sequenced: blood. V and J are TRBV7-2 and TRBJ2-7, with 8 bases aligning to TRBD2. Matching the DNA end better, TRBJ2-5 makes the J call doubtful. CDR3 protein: CASSLRGLGETQYF. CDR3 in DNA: TGTGCCAGCAGCCTCCGGGGACTAGGGGAGACCCAGTACTTC.